This entry is about one TCR beta chain. V shed 6 bases and J shed 2 bases, with 14 bases lying between them. Germline values: CDR1 MNHNY, CDR2 SVGAGI (reference sequence). The CDR3 sequence is 14 residues long. This sample was included in a study of PD-1 blockade in classical Hodgkin lymphoma. Measured with immunoSEQ multiplex PCR; TCRdb has only the in-frame clones, and not every one. The sample consists of around 13,000 clones, more than 65% of them appearing once. In every patient, relapse followed autologous stem cell transplantation, while exposure to brentuximab vedotin differed. Through magnetic negative selection, CD8+ T cells were separated from PBMCs that had been thawed.

The chain has TRBV6-6 and TRBJ2-7, with D uncertain. The sequence was obtained from a human donor with classical Hodgkin lymphoma. The sequences come from CD8+ T cells from blood, collected at baseline. Here the CDR3 DNA reads TGTGCCAGCAGCTCCATGGGTTTTCCCTACGAGCAGTACTTC. It yields the protein CASSSMGFPYEQYF.